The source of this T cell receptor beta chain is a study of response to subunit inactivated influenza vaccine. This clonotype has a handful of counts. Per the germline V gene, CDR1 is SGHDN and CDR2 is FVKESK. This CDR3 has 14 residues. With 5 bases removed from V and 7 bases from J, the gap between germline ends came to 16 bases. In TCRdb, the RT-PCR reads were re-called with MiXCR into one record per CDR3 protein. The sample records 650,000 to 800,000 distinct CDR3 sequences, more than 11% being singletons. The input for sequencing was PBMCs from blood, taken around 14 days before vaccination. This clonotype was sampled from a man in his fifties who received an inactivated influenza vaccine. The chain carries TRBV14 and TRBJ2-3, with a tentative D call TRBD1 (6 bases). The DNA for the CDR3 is TGTGCCAGCAGCATCCGAATACAGGGAAATACGCAGTATTTT. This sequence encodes CASSIRIQGNTQYF.